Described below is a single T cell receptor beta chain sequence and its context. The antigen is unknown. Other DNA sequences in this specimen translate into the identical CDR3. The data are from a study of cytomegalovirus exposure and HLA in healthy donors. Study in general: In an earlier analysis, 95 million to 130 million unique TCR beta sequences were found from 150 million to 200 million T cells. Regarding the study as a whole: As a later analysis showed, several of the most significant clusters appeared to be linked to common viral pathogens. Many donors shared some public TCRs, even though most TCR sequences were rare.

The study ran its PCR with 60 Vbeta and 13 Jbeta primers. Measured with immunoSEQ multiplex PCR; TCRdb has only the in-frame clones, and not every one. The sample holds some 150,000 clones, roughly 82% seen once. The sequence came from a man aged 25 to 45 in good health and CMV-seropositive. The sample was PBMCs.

The CDR3 DNA sequence: TGTGCCAGCAGCTTAGGGTCAGGGAACACTGAAGCTTTCTTT. This codes for CASSLGSGNTEAFF. The chain joins TRBV7-9 to TRBJ1-1, with D hard to call. The CDR3 totals 14 residues. The V end lost 1 base, the J end lost 1 base, and 7 bases lay between the germline ends. CDR1 is SEHNR, CDR2 FQNEAQ, per germline (reference sequence).